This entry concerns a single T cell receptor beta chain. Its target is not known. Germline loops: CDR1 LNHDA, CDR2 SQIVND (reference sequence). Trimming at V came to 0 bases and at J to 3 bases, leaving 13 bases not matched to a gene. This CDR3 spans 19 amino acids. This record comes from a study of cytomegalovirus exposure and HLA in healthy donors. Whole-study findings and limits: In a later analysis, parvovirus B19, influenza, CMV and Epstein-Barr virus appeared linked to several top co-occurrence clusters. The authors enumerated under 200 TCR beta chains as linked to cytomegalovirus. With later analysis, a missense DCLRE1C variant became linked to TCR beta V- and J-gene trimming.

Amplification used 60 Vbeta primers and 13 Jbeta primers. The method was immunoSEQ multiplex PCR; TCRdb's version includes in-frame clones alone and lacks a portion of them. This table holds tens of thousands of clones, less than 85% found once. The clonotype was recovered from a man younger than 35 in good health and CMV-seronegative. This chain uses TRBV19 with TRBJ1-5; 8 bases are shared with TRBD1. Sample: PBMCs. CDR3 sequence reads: CASSIDRGTGESYNQPQHF. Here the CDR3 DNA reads TGTGCCAGTAGTATAGATCGAGGGACAGGAGAATCCTACAATCAGCCCCAGCATTTT.